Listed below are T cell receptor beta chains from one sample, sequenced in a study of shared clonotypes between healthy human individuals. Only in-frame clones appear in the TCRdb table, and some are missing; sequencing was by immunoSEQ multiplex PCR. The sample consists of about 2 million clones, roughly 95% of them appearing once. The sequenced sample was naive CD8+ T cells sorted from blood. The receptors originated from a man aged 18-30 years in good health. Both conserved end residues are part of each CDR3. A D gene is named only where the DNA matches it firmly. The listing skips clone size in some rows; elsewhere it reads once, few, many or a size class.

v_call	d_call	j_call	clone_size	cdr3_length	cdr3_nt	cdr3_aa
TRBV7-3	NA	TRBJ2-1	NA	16	TGTGCCAGCAGCTTAACGGTGGGAAATGCCTACAATGAGCAGTTCTTC	CASSLTVGNAYNEQFF
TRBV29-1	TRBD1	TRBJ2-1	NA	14	TGCAGCGTTGAAGCGGGACAGAGAGACAATGAGCAGTTCTTC	CSVEAGQRDNEQFF
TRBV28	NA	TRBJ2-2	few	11	TGTGCCAGCAGTTTCCTCGGGGAGCTGTTTTTT	CASSFLGELFF
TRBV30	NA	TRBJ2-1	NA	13	TGTGCCTGGAGCCGGACTTCCTACAATGAGCAGTTCTTC	CAWSRTSYNEQFF
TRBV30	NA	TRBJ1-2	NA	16	TGTGCCTGGAGTGTACCGGACGAAGAAACTAACTATGGCTACACCTTC	CAWSVPDEETNYGYTF
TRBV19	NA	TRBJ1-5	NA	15	TGTGCCAGACCGGGGGGGGGCGTTGAAAATCAGCCCCAGCATTTT	CARPGGGVENQPQHF
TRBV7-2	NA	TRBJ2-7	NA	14	TGTGCCAGCAGCCCCCGAGGGGCAACCTACGAGCAGTACTTC	CASSPRGATYEQYF
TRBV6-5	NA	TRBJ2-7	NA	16	TGTGCCAGCAGTTACTCCGTAGGACAGACCTCCTACGAGCAGTACTTC	CASSYSVGQTSYEQYF
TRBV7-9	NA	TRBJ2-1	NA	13	TGTGCCAGCAGCGAGGACTATATGGGTGAGCAGTTCTTC	CASSEDYMGEQFF
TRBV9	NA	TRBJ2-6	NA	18	TGTGCCAGCAGCCCCCTTTCCTGGCCTATCTCTGGGGCCAACGTCCTGACTTTC	CASSPLSWPISGANVLTF
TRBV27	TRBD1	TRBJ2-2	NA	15	TGTGCCAGCAGTTTAACCCAGGGGGAAGGGGGGGAGCTGTTTTTT	CASSLTQGEGGELFF
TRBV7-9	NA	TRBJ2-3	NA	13	TGTGCCAGCAGCTATGGAGGAACAGATACGCAGTATTTT	CASSYGGTDTQYF
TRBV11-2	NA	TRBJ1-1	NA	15	TGTGCCAGCAGCTCCTCCTTGGGCCCGTTCACTGAAGCTTTCTTT	CASSSSLGPFTEAFF
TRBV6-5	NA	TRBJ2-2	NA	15	TGTGCCAGCAGCTCAAACGCGCCGAACACCGGGGAGCTGTTTTTT	CASSSNAPNTGELFF
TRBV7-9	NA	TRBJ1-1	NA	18	TGTGCCAGCAGCTTATATCCTCAGGTGGATGGGCCTAACACTGAAGCTTTCTTT	CASSLYPQVDGPNTEAFF
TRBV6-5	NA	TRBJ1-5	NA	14	TGTGCCAGCAGTCCAGGACTACGCAATCAGCCCCAGCATTTT	CASSPGLRNQPQHF
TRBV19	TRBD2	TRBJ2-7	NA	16	TGTGCCAGTAGTATGGCTCCTAGCGGGGGGTCCTACGAGCAGTACTTC	CASSMAPSGGSYEQYF
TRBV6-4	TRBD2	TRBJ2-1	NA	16	TGTGCCAGCAGTGTCGAGGCGGGAGGGCCTTCTCATGAGCAGTTCTTC	CASSVEAGGPSHEQFF
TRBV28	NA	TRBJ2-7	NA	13	TGTGCCAGCAGCCTCCAAGGCTCCTACGAGCAGTACTTC	CASSLQGSYEQYF
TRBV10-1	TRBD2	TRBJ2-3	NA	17	TGCGCCAGCAGTGATGGGACTAGCGTACCTAGCACAGATACGCAGTATTTT	CASSDGTSVPSTDTQYF
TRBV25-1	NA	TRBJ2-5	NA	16	TGTGCCAGCAGAGCGACAGCCCTGAAAACCTCAAAGACCCAGTACTTC	CASRATALKTSKTQYF
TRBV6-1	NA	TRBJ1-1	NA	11	TGTGCCAGCGCCCGCGGACTTGAAGCTTTCTTT	CASARGLEAFF
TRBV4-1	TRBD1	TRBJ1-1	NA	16	TGCGCCAGCAGCCAAGATTGGGGCAGGGGGGGGACTGAAGCTTTCTTT	CASSQDWGRGGTEAFF
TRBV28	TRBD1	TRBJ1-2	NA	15	TGTGCCAGCAGTTTTTCTGGACAGGGGGCTAATGGCTACACCTTC	CASSFSGQGANGYTF
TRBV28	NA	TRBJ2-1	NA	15	TGTGCCAGCAGTCGTCCTCAACAGGGATACAATGAGCAGTTCTTC	CASSRPQQGYNEQFF
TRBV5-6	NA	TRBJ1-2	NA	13	TGTGCCAGCAGCTTAGGAACAGCCTATGGCTACACCTTC	CASSLGTAYGYTF
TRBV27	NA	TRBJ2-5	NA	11	TGTGCCAGCAGTTCTGGTGAGACCCAGTACTTC	CASSSGETQYF
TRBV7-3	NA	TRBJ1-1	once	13	TGTGCCAGCAGCTTGGCCCTGAACACTGAAGCTTTCTTT	CASSLALNTEAFF
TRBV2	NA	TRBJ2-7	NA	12	TGTGCCAGCAGGGAGGGAACCTACGAGCAGTACTTC	CASREGTYEQYF
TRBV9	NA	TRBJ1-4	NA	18	TGTGCCAGCAGCGCCCGAGCAACGACAGGACGAACTAATGAAAAACTGTTTTTT	CASSARATTGRTNEKLFF
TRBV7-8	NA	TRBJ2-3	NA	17	TGTGCCAGCAGCTTCGGACTTTTAACATCCGTGGCAGATACGCAGTATTTT	CASSFGLLTSVADTQYF
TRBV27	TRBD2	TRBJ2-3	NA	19	TGTGCCAGCAGCGCCAAAGGTCCAGGCGGGAGTACTAGCACAGATACGCAGTATTTT	CASSAKGPGGSTSTDTQYF
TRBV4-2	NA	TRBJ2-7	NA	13	TGTGCCAGCAGCCAAGCCCTCCTCTACGAGCAGTACTTC	CASSQALLYEQYF
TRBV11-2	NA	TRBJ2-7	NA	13	TGTGCCAGCAGCTTAGTTTCAGATCCCGAGCAGTACTTC	CASSLVSDPEQYF
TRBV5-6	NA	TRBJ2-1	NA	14	TGTGCCAGCAGGTTCGGGACAAACTACAATGAGCAGTTCTTC	CASRFGTNYNEQFF
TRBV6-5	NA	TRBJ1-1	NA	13	TGTGCCAGCATGTTAGGGGGGAACACTGAAGCTTTCTTT	CASMLGGNTEAFF
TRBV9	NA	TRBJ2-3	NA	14	TGTGCCAGCAGCGTAGAAGGTGTAACAGATACGCAGTATTTT	CASSVEGVTDTQYF
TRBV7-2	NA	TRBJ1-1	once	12	TGTGCCAGCAGCTTAGGTTACACTGAAGCTTTCTTT	CASSLGYTEAFF
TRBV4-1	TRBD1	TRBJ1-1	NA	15	TGCGCCAGCAGCCCAGTACAGGGGGCGCACACTGAAGCTTTCTTT	CASSPVQGAHTEAFF
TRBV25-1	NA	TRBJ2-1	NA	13	TGTGCCAGCAGTGCCGCCGGCCCCAATGAGCAGTTCTTC	CASSAAGPNEQFF
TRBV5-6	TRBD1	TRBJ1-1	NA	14	TGTGCCAGCAGCTGGGACAGGGGGCTTACTGAAGCTTTCTTT	CASSWDRGLTEAFF
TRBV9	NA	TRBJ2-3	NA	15	TGTGCCAGCAGCGGAGTAGGATCTAGCACAGATACGCAGTATTTT	CASSGVGSSTDTQYF
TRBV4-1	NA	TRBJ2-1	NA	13	TGCGCCAGCAGCCAAGAGAGTTACAATGAGCAGTTCTTC	CASSQESYNEQFF
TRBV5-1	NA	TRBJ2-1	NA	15	TGCGCCAGCAGCTTGAACGGGGGCCCCTACAATGAGCAGTTCTTC	CASSLNGGPYNEQFF
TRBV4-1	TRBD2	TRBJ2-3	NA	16	TGCGCCAGCAGCCGAACTAGCGGGGGAAACACAGATACGCAGTATTTT	CASSRTSGGNTDTQYF
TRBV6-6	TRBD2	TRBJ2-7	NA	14	TGTGCCAGTTCGGCACTAGCGGAATCCTACGAGCAGTACTTC	CASSALAESYEQYF
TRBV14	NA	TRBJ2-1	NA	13	TGTGCCAGCAGTCCGACTAGGGGCAATGAGCAGTTCTTC	CASSPTRGNEQFF
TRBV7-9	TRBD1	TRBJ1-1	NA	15	TGTGCCAGCAGCTCGCCGGGACAGAGGAACACTGAAGCTTTCTTT	CASSSPGQRNTEAFF